This T cell receptor (beta chain) was identified during a study of blood T cell repertoires in COVID-19. V was pared by 3 bases and J by 5 bases, with 17 bases between. Per the germline V gene, CDR1 is SEHNR and CDR2 is FQNEAQ (reference sequence). This CDR3 contains 15 residues. The data were produced by immunoSEQ multiplex PCR, yet TCRdb's version contains in-frame clones alone and is incomplete. The sample shows under 80,000 clones, 70% to 80% of them seen only once. The sequence came from a human donor in a cohort sampled during active COVID-19. The sample taken for sequencing was peripheral blood. The chain carries TRBV7-9 and TRBJ2-7, with a tentative D call TRBD2 (7 bases). The CDR3 DNA follows: TGTGCCAGCAGCTTCTTGTCGGCGGGGGCCCACGAGCAGTACTTC. It specifies CASSFLSAGAHEQYF.